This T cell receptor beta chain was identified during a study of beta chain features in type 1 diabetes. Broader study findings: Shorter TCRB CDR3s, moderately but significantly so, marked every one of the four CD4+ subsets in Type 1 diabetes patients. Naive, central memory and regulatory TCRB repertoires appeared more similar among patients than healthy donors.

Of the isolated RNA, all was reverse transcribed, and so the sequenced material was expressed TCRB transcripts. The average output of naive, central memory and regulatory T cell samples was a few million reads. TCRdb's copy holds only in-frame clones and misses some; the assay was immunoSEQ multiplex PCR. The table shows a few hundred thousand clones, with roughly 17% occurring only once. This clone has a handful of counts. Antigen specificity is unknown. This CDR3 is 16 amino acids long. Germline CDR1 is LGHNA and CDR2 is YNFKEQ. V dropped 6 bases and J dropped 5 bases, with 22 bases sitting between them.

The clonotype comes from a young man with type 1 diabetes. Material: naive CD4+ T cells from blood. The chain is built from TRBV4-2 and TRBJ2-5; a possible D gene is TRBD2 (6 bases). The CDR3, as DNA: TGTGCCAGCAGGAAGGACGCGGGACTCACCAGGGAGACCCAGTACTTC. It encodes CASRKDAGLTRETQYF.